The clone carrying this T cell receptor beta chain was recorded at least ten times. Its specificity is unknown. This record comes from a study of response to subunit inactivated influenza vaccine. With 6 bases removed from V and 2 bases from J, the gap between germline ends came to 8 bases. Germline CDR1 reads DFQATT; CDR2 reads SNEGSKA (reference sequence). CDR3 length equals 12 residues. Study-level findings and limits: Every seasonal influenza vaccination brings in few new T cells, the authors suggested.

TCRdb re-analysed the RT-PCR reads in MiXCR, keeping a single row per CDR3 protein. The sample lists hundreds of thousands of distinct CDR3 sequences; less than 20% were seen once. The chain joins TRBV20-1 to TRBJ2-4; D perhaps matches TRBD1 (6 bases). The receptor was derived from a man in his fifties who received an inactivated influenza vaccine. Material: PBMCs from blood, obtained 12 days after vaccination. CDR3 sequence reads: CSAGTSKNIQYF. CDR3 DNA sequence: TGCAGTGCCGGGACATCCAAAAACATTCAGTACTTC.